This TCR beta chain was captured in a study of T cells in Graves' hyperthyroidism and ophthalmopathy. The CDR3 length is 15 residues. The V end was cut by 4 bases, the J end by 2 bases, with 12 bases between. Germline V gene data show CDR1 as LGHDT and CDR2 as YNNKEL (reference sequence). This clonotype appeared many times. There were TCR beta CDR3 regions amplified from RNA transcripts. A first-round RT-PCR of the TCR CDR3 used the HTBI primer set. TCRdb reprocessed the multiplex PCR reads with MiXCR, giving one entry per CDR3 protein. The sample includes roughly 640,000 distinct CDR3 sequences, 16% of them seen just once.

The sequenced material came from blood. This chain joins TRBV3-1 and TRBJ2-1; unclear D gene. The TCR was taken from a woman in her forties with Graves' ophthalmopathy. DNA for the CDR3: TGTGCCAGCAGCCGAAGTGGGCAGACCTACAATGAGCAGTTCTTC. It translates to CASSRSGQTYNEQFF.